The entry below gives a single TCR beta chain sequence along with its context. The sample comes from a study of blood T cell repertoires in COVID-19. Germline V lookup: CDR1 LNHDA, CDR2 SQIVND (reference sequence). The junction had 4 bases not matched to a gene; V was cut back by 1 base and J by 6 bases. The CDR3 loop spans 15 amino acids. Repertoires were generated with immunoSEQ multiplex PCR, while TCRdb's copy carries only in-frame clones and drops some. The table has 90,000 to 100,000 clones, around 84% seen once. Sequenced input: peripheral blood. The origin of this receptor is a man in his 60s with acute or convalescent COVID-19. The J gene is TRBJ1-5, the V gene TRBV19; TRBD1 matches at 9 bases. Here the CDR3 DNA reads TGTGCCAGTAGTATAGGGGGACAGGGACGTCAGCCCCAGCATTTT. Translation: CASSIGGQGRQPQHF.